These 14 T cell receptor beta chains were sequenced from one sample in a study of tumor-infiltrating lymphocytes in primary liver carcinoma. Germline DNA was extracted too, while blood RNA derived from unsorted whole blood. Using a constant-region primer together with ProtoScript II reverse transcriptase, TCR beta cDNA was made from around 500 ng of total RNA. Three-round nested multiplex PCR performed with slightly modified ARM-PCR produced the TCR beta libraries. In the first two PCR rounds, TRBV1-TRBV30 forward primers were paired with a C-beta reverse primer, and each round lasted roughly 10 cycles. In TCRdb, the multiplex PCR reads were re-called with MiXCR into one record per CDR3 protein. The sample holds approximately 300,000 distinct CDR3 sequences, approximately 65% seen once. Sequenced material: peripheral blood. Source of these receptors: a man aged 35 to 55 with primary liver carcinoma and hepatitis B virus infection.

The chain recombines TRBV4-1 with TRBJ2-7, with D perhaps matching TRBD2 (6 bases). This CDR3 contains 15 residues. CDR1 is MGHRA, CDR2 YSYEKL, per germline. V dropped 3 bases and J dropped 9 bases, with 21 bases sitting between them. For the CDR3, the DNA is TGCGCCAGCAGCCATGATAAGACACTAGCAATGGCGCAGTACTTC. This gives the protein CASSHDKTLAMAQYF.

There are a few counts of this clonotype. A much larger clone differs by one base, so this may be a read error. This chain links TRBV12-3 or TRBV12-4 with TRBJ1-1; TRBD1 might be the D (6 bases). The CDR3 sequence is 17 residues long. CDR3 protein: CAGSSDRTPRMNTEAFF. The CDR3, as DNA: TGTGCCGGCAGTTCCGACAGGACACCCCGAATGAACACTGAAGCTTTCTTT.

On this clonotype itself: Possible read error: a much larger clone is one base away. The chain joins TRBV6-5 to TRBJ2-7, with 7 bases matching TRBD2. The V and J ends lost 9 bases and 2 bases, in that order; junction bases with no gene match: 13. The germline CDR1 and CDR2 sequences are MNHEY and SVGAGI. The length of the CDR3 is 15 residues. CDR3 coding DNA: TGTGCCAGGAGTGGATCCGGGACTAAAACCTACGAGCAGTACTTC. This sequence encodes CARSGSGTKTYEQYF.

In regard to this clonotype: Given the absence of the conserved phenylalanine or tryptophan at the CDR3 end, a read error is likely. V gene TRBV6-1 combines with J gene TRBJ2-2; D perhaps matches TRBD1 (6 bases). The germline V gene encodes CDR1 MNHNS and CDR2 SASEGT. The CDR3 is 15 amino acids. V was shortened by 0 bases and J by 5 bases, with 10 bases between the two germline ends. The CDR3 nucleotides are TGTGCCAGCAGTGAAGCCCTCAGGGGAACCGGGGAGCTGTTTTTA. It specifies CASSEALRGTGELFL.

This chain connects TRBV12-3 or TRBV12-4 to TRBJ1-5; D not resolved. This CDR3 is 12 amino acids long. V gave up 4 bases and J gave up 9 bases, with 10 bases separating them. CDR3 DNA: TGTGCCAGCAGTTCAGATTTGACGCCCCAGCATTTT. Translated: CASSSDLTPQHF.

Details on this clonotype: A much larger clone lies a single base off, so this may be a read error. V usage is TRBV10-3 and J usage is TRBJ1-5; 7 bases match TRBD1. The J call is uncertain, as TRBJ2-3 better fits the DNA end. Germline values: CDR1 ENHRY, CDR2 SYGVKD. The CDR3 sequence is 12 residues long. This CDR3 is CAISGKGQPQYF. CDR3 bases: TGTGCCATCAGTGGTAAGGGACAGCCCCAGTATTTT.

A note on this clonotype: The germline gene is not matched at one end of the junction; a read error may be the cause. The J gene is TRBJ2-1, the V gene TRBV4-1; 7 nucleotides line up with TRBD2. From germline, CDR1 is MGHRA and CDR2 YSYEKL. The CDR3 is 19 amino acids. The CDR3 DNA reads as TGCGCCAGCAGTCAAGACCGAGGAGGGAGGGCCATGGTTCGCAATGAGCAGTTCTTC. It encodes CASSQDRGGRAMVRNEQFF.

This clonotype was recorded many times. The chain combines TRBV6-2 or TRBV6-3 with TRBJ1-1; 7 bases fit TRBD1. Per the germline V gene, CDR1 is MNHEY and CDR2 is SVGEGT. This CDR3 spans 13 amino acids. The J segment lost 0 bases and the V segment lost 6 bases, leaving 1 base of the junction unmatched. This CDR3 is CASRDRMNTEAFF. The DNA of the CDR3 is TGTGCCAGCAGGGACAGGATGAACACTGAAGCTTTCTTT.

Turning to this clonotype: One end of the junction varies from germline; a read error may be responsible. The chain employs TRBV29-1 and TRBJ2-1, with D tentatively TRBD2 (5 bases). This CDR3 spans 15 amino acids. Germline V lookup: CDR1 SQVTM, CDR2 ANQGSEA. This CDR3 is CSVETMTRVNNEQFF. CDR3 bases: TGTAGCGTTGAAACTATGACAAGGGTAAACAATGAGCAGTTCTTC.

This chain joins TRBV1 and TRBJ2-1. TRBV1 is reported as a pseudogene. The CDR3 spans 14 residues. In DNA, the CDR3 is TGCACCGGCAGCGAATGTGGGGTCAACAATGAGCAGTTCTTC. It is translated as CTGSECGVNNEQFF.

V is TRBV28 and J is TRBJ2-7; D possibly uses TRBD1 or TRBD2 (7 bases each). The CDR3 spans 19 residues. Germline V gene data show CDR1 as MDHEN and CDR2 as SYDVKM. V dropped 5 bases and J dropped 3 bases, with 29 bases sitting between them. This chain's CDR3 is CASSHRTGSPGLPLYEQYF. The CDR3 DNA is TGTGCCAGCAGTCATAGGACAGGATCCCCGGGACTACCTCTCTACGAGCAGTACTTC.

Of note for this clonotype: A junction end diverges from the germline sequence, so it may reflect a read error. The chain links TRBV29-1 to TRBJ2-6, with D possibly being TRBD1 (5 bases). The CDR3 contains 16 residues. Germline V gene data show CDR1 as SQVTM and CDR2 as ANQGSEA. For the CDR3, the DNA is TGCAGCGTTTCCCCGACAGCCGGCTCTGGGGCCAACCTCCTGACTTTT. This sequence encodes CSVSPTAGSGANLLTF.

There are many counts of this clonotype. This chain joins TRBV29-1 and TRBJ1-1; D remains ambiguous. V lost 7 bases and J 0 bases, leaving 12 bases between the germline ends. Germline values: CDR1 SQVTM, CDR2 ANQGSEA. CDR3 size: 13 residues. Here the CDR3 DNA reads TGCAGCGCCGCACAGAATATGAACACTGAAGCTTTCTTT. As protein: CSAAQNMNTEAFF.

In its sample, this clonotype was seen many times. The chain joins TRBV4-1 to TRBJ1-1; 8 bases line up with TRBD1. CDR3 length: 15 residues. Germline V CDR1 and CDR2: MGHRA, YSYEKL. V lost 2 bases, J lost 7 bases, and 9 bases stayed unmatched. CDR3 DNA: TGCGCCAGCAGCCAACCTTGGACAGGGCAGGGTGAAGCTTTCTTT. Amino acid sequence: CASSQPWTGQGEAFF.